The source of this TCR beta chain is a study of cytomegalovirus exposure and HLA in healthy donors. PCR primers comprised 60 Vbeta and 13 Jbeta primers. Sequencing was performed with immunoSEQ multiplex PCR; in TCRdb, only in-frame clones are kept and a portion is missing. This sample carries about 160,000 clones, around four fifths of them seen once, and the ten largest clones take 1.2%. The ends were cut back, 3 bases at V and 6 bases at J, with 17 bases in the middle. In germline, CDR1 is MNHEY, CDR2 SMNVEV (reference sequence). This CDR3 is 16 amino acids long. The TCR was taken from a boy younger than 10 in good health and CMV-seronegative. The source material was PBMCs. The rearrangement links TRBV27 to TRBJ2-2; D possibly corresponds to TRBD2 (5 bases). CDR3 DNA: TGTGCCAGCAGTTTGAGGGCTATTGCGGTGGCCGGGGAGCTGTTTTTT. Amino acids: CASSLRAIAVAGELFF.